This TCR beta chain was sequenced in a study of T cell changes during pregnancy in multiple sclerosis (dated by TCRdb to between 2018 and 2021). In terms of the full investigation: The study examined how the T cell repertoire changed over the course of pregnancy in women with multiple sclerosis.

Reading from cysteine to phenylalanine, the CDR3 counts 12 amino acids. Only the CDR3 DNA stays, 36 bases, in frame from base 1. The germline V gene provides CDR1 MNHEY and CDR2 SVGAGI. The junction carries 11 bases between V and J, which are trimmed by 8 bases and 3 bases respectively. Library preparation employed the immunoSEQ multiplex PCR assay. TCRdb stores this immuneACCESS table with in-frame sequences only. Part of the clones is absent; in the studies checked, under half of the shortfall reflects unresolved V genes, and no reason is known for the rest. A total of 70,000 to 100,000 clones appear in this sample, 93% of them only once. Together, the top ten hold around 1.4% of the sample. In the case of this clone: What this receptor recognizes is not known. Base qualities are not provided; no much larger clone lies one nucleotide away.

This sequence originates from a female donor in good health, enrolled as a control in a pregnancy study. The sequence joins TRBV6-5 to TRBJ2-7; the D gene is perhaps TRBD1, from 6 matching bases. Source: peripheral blood, taken in the third trimester of pregnancy. The CDR3 here reads CASSEGDYEQYF. The DNA sequence reads TGTGCCAGCTCCGAGGGGGACTACGAGCAGTACTTC.